The 18 T cell receptor beta chains below all came from one sample that was sequenced in a study of T-cell memory formation after mild COVID-19. TCRdb reprocessed the 5' RACE reads via MiXCR and lists one record per CDR3 protein. The repertoire consists of about 340,000 distinct CDR3 sequences, with 10% to 15% occurring once and the leading ten covering 20% to 25%. Source material: PBMCs or a T cell subset sorted from them (not recorded which). All receptors come from a man aged 18-30 years who had mild COVID-19 (a few samples of this study predate the infection). Cell type and time point are not known.

This clonotype was detected ten times or more. V gene TRBV5-1 combines with J gene TRBJ2-5, with TRBD1 identical over 9 bases. Germline CDR1 SGHRS, CDR2 YFSETQ. CDR3 length: 15 residues. V shed 4 bases, J shed 2 bases, and the junction held 6 bases outside the gene matches. CDR3 protein: CASSARTGVQETQYF. The CDR3 coding sequence is TGCGCCAGCAGCGCAAGGACAGGGGTTCAAGAGACCCAGTACTTC.

This clonotype was detected ten times or more. The chain carries TRBV4-2 and TRBJ2-3; 14 positions agree with TRBD2. J was trimmed by 3 bases and V by 0 bases; bases with no gene match: 8. The CDR3 is made up of 19 amino acids. In germline, CDR1 is LGHNA, CDR2 YNFKEQ. CDR3 nucleotides: TGTGCCAGCAGCCAAGATCTCAGACTAGCGGGGGGGACGACAGATACGCAGTATTTT. Translating gives CASSQDLRLAGGTTDTQYF.

V gene TRBV20-1 combines with J gene TRBJ2-3; D ambiguous. Trimming took 1 base from V and 2 from J, leaving 10 bases between them. CDR1 and CDR2 from the germline V gene are DFQATT and SNEGSKA (reference sequence). The CDR3 totals 14 residues. In nucleotides, the CDR3 is TGCAGTGCTAGAGGCTCGCTCGCCACAGATACGCAGTATTTT. This encodes CSARGSLATDTQYF.

CDR3 coding DNA: TGCGCCAGCAGCCATGAGTCGAGGACCGGGGAGCTGTTTTTT. This sequence encodes CASSHESRTGELFF. The chain combines TRBV4-3 with TRBJ2-2; D gene ambiguous. V gave up 3 bases and J gave up 5 bases, with 10 bases separating them. The CDR3 loop spans 14 amino acids. Germline V lookup: CDR1 LGHNA, CDR2 YSLEER.

This clonotype was found many times. V is TRBV20-1 and J is TRBJ1-5, with D tentatively TRBD1 (5 bases). CDR3 size: 13 residues. Per the germline V gene, CDR1 is DFQATT and CDR2 is SNEGSKA (reference sequence). Trimming pared 0 bases from V and 4 bases from J, leaving 7 bases between. The CDR3 bases are TGCAGTGCTAGAGAGTCAGGGAATCAGCCCCAGCATTTT. This sequence encodes CSARESGNQPQHF.

This clonotype was seen a handful of times. The rearrangement uses TRBV7-9 and TRBJ1-5, with 7 bases aligning to TRBD1. V gave up 4 bases and J gave up 6 bases; unmatched junction bases: 9. Germline values: CDR1 SEHNR, CDR2 FQNEAQ (reference sequence). The CDR3 sequence is 15 residues long. The CDR3 here is CASSSDRVGSQPQHF. CDR3 bases: TGTGCCAGCAGCTCCGACAGGGTTGGTTCTCAGCCCCAGCATTTT.

The CDR3 DNA reads as TGTGCCAGCAGTTTATCGGGTTTCCAGCAGTTCTTC. Translation gives CASSLSGFQQFF. J is TRBJ2-1 and V is TRBV28; unclear D gene. The CDR3 contains 12 residues. The V end lost 1 base, the J end lost 11 bases, and 9 bases lay between the germline ends. Germline values: CDR1 MDHEN, CDR2 SYDVKM.

The chain has TRBV12-3 or TRBV12-4 and TRBJ2-2; no definite D call. Trimming cost V 5 bases and J 0 bases, with 13 bases left between them. The CDR3 extends over 16 amino acids. The CDR3 DNA is TGTGCCAGCAGTCCCTCAAAAACCTCGAACACCGGGGAGCTGTTTTTT. This codes for CASSPSKTSNTGELFF.

The chain has TRBV6-1 and TRBJ2-1; 7 nucleotides match TRBD1. This CDR3 spans 13 amino acids. With V trimmed by 4 bases and J by 8 bases, 5 bases remained unmatched. From germline, CDR1 is MNHNS and CDR2 SASEGT. The CDR3 protein is CASSADRAHEQFF. The CDR3, as DNA: TGTGCCAGCAGTGCTGACAGGGCCCATGAGCAGTTCTTC.

The sample holds a few counts of this clonotype. The chain couples TRBV7-9 to TRBJ1-2; TRBD1 might be the D (5 bases). Germline V CDR1 and CDR2: SEHNR, FQNEAQ (reference sequence). The CDR3 runs 16 residues. Trimming cost V 4 bases and J 7 bases, with 22 bases left between them. The CDR3 DNA is TGTGCCAGCAGCTCCACCTCTAGACAGACCGGGAGTGGCTACACCTTC. Translated: CASSSTSRQTGSGYTF.

The J gene is TRBJ2-7, the V gene TRBV20-1; either TRBD1 or TRBD2 may supply D (5 bases each). V dropped 2 bases and J dropped 5 bases, with 19 bases sitting between them. The CDR3 is 15 amino acids. Germline CDR1 reads DFQATT; CDR2 reads SNEGSKA (reference sequence). CDR3 amino acids: CSARRVRDPGHEQYF. DNA for the CDR3: TGCAGTGCTAGAAGAGTCCGGGACCCGGGGCACGAGCAGTACTTC.

This clonotype was counted only a few times. V is TRBV7-2 and J is TRBJ1-2; D remains ambiguous. Germline V CDR1 and CDR2: SGHTA, FQGNSA. The CDR3 sequence is 13 residues long. V dropped 1 base and J dropped 4 bases, with 7 bases sitting between them. The CDR3 sequence is CASSLESGYGYTF. CDR3 DNA: TGTGCCAGCAGCTTAGAATCGGGCTATGGCTACACCTTC.

This clonotype was observed many times. The J gene is TRBJ2-3, the V gene TRBV4-1; D may match TRBD1 or TRBD2 (5 bases each). Germline V gene lookup returns CDR1 MGHRA and CDR2 YSYEKL. The V gene lost 0 bases and the J gene lost 6 bases, with 10 bases spanning the gap. The CDR3 is made up of 14 amino acids. CDR3 residues: CASSQERGSDTQYF. In nucleotides, the CDR3 is TGCGCCAGCAGCCAAGAGAGGGGTAGCGATACGCAGTATTTT.

The chain uses TRBV28 and TRBJ2-5, with TRBD1 matching 9 bases. V gave up 3 bases and J gave up 5 bases; unmatched junction bases: 10. This CDR3 is 16 amino acids long. Germline CDR1 is MDHEN and CDR2 is SYDVKM. CDR3 protein: CASSLPRDRAGETQYF. In DNA form, the CDR3 reads TGTGCCAGCAGTTTGCCTCGGGACAGGGCGGGGGAGACCCAGTACTTC.

This clonotype has only a few counts. The chain recombines TRBV7-9 with TRBJ1-1; 7 positions agree with TRBD1. The CDR3 has 14 residues. Germline V CDR1 and CDR2: SEHNR, FQNEAQ (reference sequence). Trimming at V came to 4 bases and at J to 6 bases, leaving 8 bases not matched to a gene. DNA of the CDR3: TGTGCCAGCAGCTCCCAACAGGGGACCCCTGAAGCTTTCTTT. Amino acids: CASSSQQGTPEAFF.

The chain couples TRBV20-1 to TRBJ1-1; TRBD1 matches at 7 bases. The germline gives CDR1 DFQATT, CDR2 SNEGSKA (reference sequence). Trimming at V came to 6 bases and at J to 1 base, leaving 8 bases not matched to a gene. The CDR3 spans 14 residues. The CDR3 bases are TGCAGTGCAGGGGAACAGGGGAAGAACACTGAAGCTTTCTTT. It specifies CSAGEQGKNTEAFF.

This clonotype has just a few counts. The chain carries TRBV7-2 and TRBJ1-5; TRBD1 matches 8 bases. J was trimmed by 6 bases and V by 5 bases; bases with no gene match: 6. Per the germline V gene, CDR1 is SGHTA and CDR2 is FQGNSA. The CDR3 consists of 14 residues. CDR3 loop: CASSLFDRGQPQHF. CDR3 nucleotide sequence: TGTGCCAGCAGCCTCTTTGACAGGGGTCAGCCCCAGCATTTT.

V is TRBV11-3 and J is TRBJ2-1; 7 positions match TRBD1. Looked up from germline, CDR1 is SGHNT and CDR2 is YENEEA. V gave up 5 bases and J gave up 1 base; unmatched junction bases: 8. The CDR3 has 16 residues. The CDR3 reads CASSPRTGGSYNEQFF. CDR3 in DNA: TGTGCCAGCAGCCCTAGGACAGGCGGGTCCTACAATGAGCAGTTCTTC.